Shown below are 14 T cell receptor beta chains from a single sample sequenced in a study of blood T cell repertoires in COVID-19. Only in-frame clones appear in the TCRdb table, and some are missing; sequencing was by immunoSEQ multiplex PCR. The sample holds fewer than 400,000 clones, roughly 85% seen once. Sequenced input: peripheral blood. The source is a woman in her late teens or twenties with acute or convalescent COVID-19.

The chain uses TRBV21-1 and TRBJ1-1; the D call TRBD1 from the table was never checked on the DNA. TRBV21-1 is noted as a pseudogene. The CDR3 is 17 residues long. CDR3 residues: CASSKGHRGVPPGGAFF. For the CDR3, the DNA is TGTGCCAGCAGCAAAGGCCACAGGGGGGTCCCACCGGGGGGAGCTTTCTTT.

V and J are TRBV11-2 and TRBJ2-1, with TRBD2 as a possible D gene (7 bases). This CDR3 is built from 15 residues. Per the germline V gene, CDR1 is SGHAT and CDR2 is FQNNGV. Trimming stripped 1 base from V and 8 bases from J, with 15 bases between. The CDR3 region is CASSLVGGARDEQFF. The CDR3 coding sequence is TGTGCCAGCAGCTTAGTAGGGGGGGCGAGGGATGAGCAGTTCTTC.

The chain couples TRBV12-3 or TRBV12-4 to TRBJ2-1; 7 nucleotides agree with TRBD2. The CDR3 consists of 9 residues. DNA for the CDR3: TGTCGGGGGGACAATGAGCAGTTCTTC. This encodes CRGDNEQFF.

This chain joins TRBV5-4 and TRBJ2-2; 7 bases agree with TRBD2. Germline assignment: CDR1 SGHNT and CDR2 YYREEE (reference sequence). This CDR3 is 18 amino acids long. After removal of 2 bases from V and 2 bases from J, the junction contained 12 bases not matched to a gene. The CDR3 sequence: CASSFLAAGDSNTGELFF. The CDR3 DNA is TGTGCCAGCAGCTTCTTGGCCGCGGGAGACTCTAACACCGGGGAGCTGTTTTTT.

V usage is TRBV5-1 and J usage is TRBJ2-1; D is undetermined. CDR1 is SGHRS, CDR2 YFSETQ, per germline. The CDR3 covers 14 residues. V lost 1 base to trimming and J lost 0 bases, with 5 bases between them. The CDR3 is CASSLLSSYNEQFF. CDR3 in DNA: TGCGCCAGCAGCTTGCTTAGCTCCTACAATGAGCAGTTCTTC.

V is TRBV6-6 and J is TRBJ2-7, with D possibly matching TRBD2 (6 bases). V dropped 0 bases and J dropped 6 bases, with 18 bases sitting between them. This CDR3 is 16 amino acids long. Per germline, CDR1 MNHNY and CDR2 SVGAGI (reference sequence). For the CDR3, the DNA is TGTGCCAGCAGTTACTCGATGGGCAGGACTACTCCCGAGCAGTACTTC. This encodes CASSYSMGRTTPEQYF.

The chain has TRBV28 and TRBJ2-1, with TRBD2 identical over 11 bases. Trimming took 9 bases from V and 9 from J; bases not matched to a gene: 7. CDR1 and CDR2 from the germline V gene are MDHEN and SYDVKM. This CDR3 contains 13 residues. The DNA for the CDR3 is TGTGCCAGGGGGGGGACTAGCGGTCTTGAGCAGTTCTTC. It specifies CARGGTSGLEQFF. The whole variable domain, filled in from reference TRBV28 and TRBJ2-1, reads DVKVTQSSRYLVKRTGEKVFLECVQDMDHENMFWYRQDPGLGLRLIYFSYDVKMKEKGDIPEGYSVSREKKERFSLILESASTNQTSMYLCARGGTSGLEQFFGPGTRLTVL.

This clone was counted only a few times. The chain is built from TRBV4-1 and TRBJ2-6; D is unclear. CDR1 and CDR2 (germline): MGHRA, YSYEKL. The CDR3 covers 16 residues. V gave up 0 bases and J gave up 0 bases, with 6 bases separating them. The CDR3 DNA reads as TGCGCCAGCAGCCAAGATCACGGCTCTGGGGCCAACGTCCTGACTTTC. Translation gives CASSQDHGSGANVLTF.

This clone was observed a few times. The chain uses TRBV30 and TRBJ1-2; 9 bases match TRBD1. The CDR3 has 13 amino acids. V was clipped by 3 bases and J by 6 bases; unmatched bases: 5. CDR1 is GTSNPN, CDR2 SVGIG, per germline (reference sequence). Written as DNA, the CDR3 is TGTGCCTGGAGGGTGACAGGGGGGGATGGCTACACCTTC. The encoded protein is CAWRVTGGDGYTF.

The chain combines TRBV7-7 with TRBJ1-1, with D possibly TRBD1 on 5 matching bases. This CDR3 is built from 13 residues. Trimming pared 5 bases from V and 6 bases from J, leaving 13 bases between. Looked up from germline, CDR1 is SSHAT and CDR2 is FNYEAQ (reference sequence). CDR3 in amino acids: CASSLDRSAEAFF. CDR3 nucleotides: TGTGCCAGCAGCCTAGACAGATCGGCTGAAGCTTTCTTT.

The V call is TRBV6-5, the J call TRBJ1-5; D unclear. The germline V and J ends were trimmed by 6 bases and 0 bases, with 12 bases remaining between them. The CDR3 is made up of 15 amino acids. CDR1 and CDR2 from the germline V gene are MNHEY and SVGAGI. The CDR3 protein is CASSEGVTSNQPQHF. In DNA form, the CDR3 reads TGTGCCAGCAGCGAGGGAGTTACTAGCAATCAGCCCCAGCATTTT.

The V call is TRBV6-1, the J call TRBJ1-2; D may be TRBD1 (5 bases). This CDR3 has 13 residues. Trimming cost V 3 bases and J 5 bases, with 10 bases left between them. Germline CDR1 and CDR2: MNHNS and SASEGT. The CDR3 loop is CASSEDRQYGYTF. In nucleotides, the CDR3 is TGTGCCAGCAGTGAGGATCGACAGTATGGCTACACCTTC.

The rearrangement uses TRBV2 and TRBJ2-5, with 16 bases fitting TRBD2. Germline V gene sequence: CDR1 SNHLY, CDR2 FYNNEI. The ends lost 4 bases at V and 0 bases at J; junction bases unmatched: 2. The CDR3 length is 17 residues. DNA of the CDR3: TGTGCCAGCAGTGTGGGACTAGCGGGGGGGAACCAAGAGACCCAGTACTTC. As protein: CASSVGLAGGNQETQYF.

The chain joins TRBV19 to TRBJ1-2, with no clear D. Between the trimmed V and J ends, which lost 8 bases and 4 bases, there was a span of 14 bases. The CDR3 runs to 13 residues. Germline V gives CDR1 LNHDA, CDR2 SQIVND (reference sequence). CDR3 coding DNA: TGTGCCAGTTTCTCCGGACTACCCTATGGCTACACCTTC. Translation: CASFSGLPYGYTF.